Listed below are T cell receptor beta chains from one sample, sequenced in a study of blood T cells in healthy people across ages. TCRdb used MiXCR to reprocess the 5' RACE reads, holding one entry per CDR3 protein. The data contain about 1.7 million distinct CDR3 sequences, roughly 28% of them singletons. Source material: blood. The receptors come from a woman between 25 and 40 years old in good health. The CDR3 runs from the conserved cysteine through the conserved F or W. The order of the fields is D gene, clone size, V gene, J gene, CDR3 DNA, CDR3 protein. D genes are given only for firm matches. Clone size, where shown, is once, few, many, or a class for clones that have expanded.

TRBD1	few	TRBV20-1	TRBJ2-7	TGCAGTGCTAGAGATACCAGGGGGCCCACCTACGAGCAGTACTTC	CSARDTRGPTYEQYF
TRBD1	NA	TRBV20-1	TRBJ1-2	TGCAGTGCACAGGGACAGGGAGTTGGCTACACCTTC	CSAQGQGVGYTF
NA	few	TRBV20-1	TRBJ1-4	TGCAGTGCTAGAGATAGGGCCCTCGGGATAGACGAAAAACTGTTTTTT	CSARDRALGIDEKLFF
TRBD1	few	TRBV12-3/TRBV12-4	TRBJ1-2	TGTGCCAGCAGCTTCCAACGGGACAGGGATTATGGCTACACCTTC	CASSFQRDRDYGYTF
NA	NA	TRBV4-2	TRBJ2-2	TGTGCCAGCAGCCAAGAAAGGGGAGATGCGAACACCGGGGAGCCGTTTTTT	CASSQERGDANTGEPFF
TRBD2	NA	TRBV3-1	TRBJ2-1	TGTGCCAGCAGCCAAGATAGTGCGGGACTAGCGGCCTACAATGAGCAGTTCTTC	CASSQDSAGLAAYNEQFF
TRBD2	NA	TRBV20-1	TRBJ2-5	TGCAGTGCTACACGACTAGCGGGTGATCAAGAGACCCAGTACTTC	CSATRLAGDQETQYF
TRBD1	few	TRBV6-5	TRBJ1-2	TGTGCCAGCATTTCGACAGGGACGGGATCTGGCTACACCTTC	CASISTGTGSGYTF
NA	NA	TRBV12-3/TRBV12-4	TRBJ1-2	TGTGCCAGCAGCACATCCGGGAGTAACTATGGCTACACCTTC	CASSTSGSNYGYTF
TRBD1	many	TRBV20-1	TRBJ2-7	TGCAGTGCTCCACGGTCAGGACAGGGGGCTACCGAGCAGTACTTC	CSAPRSGQGATEQYF
TRBD1	NA	TRBV6-2/TRBV6-3	TRBJ1-1	TGTGCCCGCAGTTTCACTATCGGGACAGGGTGGTTCACTGAAGCTTTCTTT	CARSFTIGTGWFTEAFF
NA	NA	TRBV5-6	TRBJ2-5	TGTGCCAGCAGCGCGCAGGGCATCCGGGAGACCCAGTACTTC	CASSAQGIRETQYF
TRBD1	NA	TRBV6-2/TRBV6-3	TRBJ2-7	TGTGCCGCACGGGACAGCTCCTACGAGCAGTACTTC	CAARDSSYEQYF
NA	NA	TRBV2	TRBJ2-1	TGTGCCAGCATGGAAGCGGGCGGCCCCGGAAATGAGCAGTTCTTC	CASMEAGGPGNEQFF
TRBD2	few	TRBV9	TRBJ2-3	TGTGCCAGCAGCGCACTAGCGGGGCTTCCTACGAGCTTGTCGGATACGCAGTATTTT	CASSALAGLPTSLSDTQYF
NA	NA	TRBV12-3/TRBV12-4	TRBJ2-1	TGTGCCAGCAGTTGGGGATTAGACGCTACCTACGAGCAGTTCTTC	CASSWGLDATYEQFF
NA	NA	TRBV3-1	TRBJ2-3	TGTGCCAGCAGCCAAGCTGAGCGGACAGATACGCAGTATTTT	CASSQAERTDTQYF
NA	NA	TRBV4-1	TRBJ2-7	TGCGCCAGCAGCCAAGGTCTCACGCTTAACGAGCAGTACTTC	CASSQGLTLNEQYF
NA	few	TRBV25-1	TRBJ2-7	TGTGCCAGGGGGGGGGCTAGCTACGAGCAGTACTTC	CARGGASYEQYF
NA	NA	TRBV7-9	TRBJ2-3	TGTGCCAGCAGCCACGCGGGGGCTAGCACAGATACGCAGTATTTT	CASSHAGASTDTQYF
TRBD1	NA	TRBV27	TRBJ2-1	TGTGCCAGCAGTTCTCCCGGGACAGGTGGTAATGAGCAGTTCTTC	CASSSPGTGGNEQFF
NA	NA	TRBV14	TRBJ2-7	TGTGCCAGCAGTCCCTTGGGGGCCCTGGGGAATCGCCGCGAGCAGTACTTC	CASSPLGALGNRREQYF
NA	NA	TRBV12-3/TRBV12-4	TRBJ2-1	TGTGCCAGCAGTTTGGCCCTTGACGCCTACAATGAGCAGTTCTTC	CASSLALDAYNEQFF
NA	NA	TRBV29-1	TRBJ1-5	TGCAGCGTGAGTAATTCCGGGCGGGATCAGCCCCAGCATTTT	CSVSNSGRDQPQHF
TRBD1	NA	TRBV7-2	TRBJ2-5	TGTGCCAGCAGCTCATACCGGGACAGCCTACAAGAGACCCAGTACTTC	CASSSYRDSLQETQYF
NA	many	TRBV29-1	TRBJ2-7	TGCAGCGTTGTAAGCAGGACCGACGAGCAGTACTTC	CSVVSRTDEQYF
TRBD2	NA	TRBV29-1	TRBJ2-1	TGCAGCGTTGAAGACCGACTAGCTTACCTTCGGAATGAGCAGTTCTTC	CSVEDRLAYLRNEQFF
TRBD2	few	TRBV20-1	TRBJ2-3	TGCAGTGTTAGGGACCCTGGGACTAGCGGGAGAGCAGATACGCAGTATTTT	CSVRDPGTSGRADTQYF
NA	NA	TRBV28	TRBJ2-7	TGTGCCAGCAGGCCCGCCTCGGGTACCTACGAGCAGTACTTC	CASRPASGTYEQYF
TRBD1	few	TRBV2	TRBJ2-5	TGTGCCAGCAAGTTTGAACAGGGGCAAGAGACCCAGTACTTC	CASKFEQGQETQYF
TRBD2	NA	TRBV27	TRBJ2-5	TGTGCCAGCAGACCACTAGCGGGAGGGGAAGAGACCCAGTACTTC	CASRPLAGGEETQYF
TRBD2	few	TRBV2	TRBJ2-3	TGTGCCAGCAGTGTGGGCACGGGAGGTGGGGATACGCAGTATTTT	CASSVGTGGGDTQYF
TRBD2	few	TRBV12-3/TRBV12-4	TRBJ2-3	TGTGCCAGCAGTTTTTGGTCGGGGGGAATGGATACGCAGTATTTT	CASSFWSGGMDTQYF
NA	NA	TRBV20-1	TRBJ1-1	TGCAGTGCTAGAGATGTAGCGAACACTGAAGCTTTCTTT	CSARDVANTEAFF
NA	few	TRBV12-5	TRBJ1-2	TGTGCTAGTGGTTCCTTCGCCGAGACAGGAGGCTACACCTTC	CASGSFAETGGYTF
TRBD2	few	TRBV10-1	TRBJ2-1	TGCGCCAGCCGGGGGGAGTCCTACGAGCAGTTCTTC	CASRGESYEQFF
NA	NA	TRBV6-5	TRBJ1-2	TGTGCCAGCAGTTCCCGGACAGAGACATTCTATGGCTACACCTTC	CASSSRTETFYGYTF
TRBD1	many	TRBV4-1	TRBJ1-1	TGCGCCATCGGGACAGACACTGAAGCTTTCTTT	CAIGTDTEAFF
TRBD1	NA	TRBV9	TRBJ2-2	TGTGCCAGCAGCGTACTCGTCGGACAGGGAAAGGGCGGGGAGCTGTTTTTT	CASSVLVGQGKGGELFF
NA	many	TRBV2	TRBJ2-1	TGTGCCAGCAGTAGGGGGGGCGGGAGCTCCTACAATGAGCAGTTCTTC	CASSRGGGSSYNEQFF
TRBD1	NA	TRBV5-1	TRBJ2-1	TGCGCCAGCAGCTTGGCGGTGAGGACAGGGGTTTACAATGAGCAGTTCTTC	CASSLAVRTGVYNEQFF
NA	once	TRBV14	TRBJ2-3	TGTGCCAGCAGCCAAACATGCGATACGCAGTATTTT	CASSQTCDTQYF
NA	few	TRBV9	TRBJ2-7	TGTGCCAGCAGCGTTAGGGACGAATCCTACAATGAGCAGTACTTC	CASSVRDESYNEQYF
NA	many	TRBV27	TRBJ2-7	TGTGCCAGCAGTTTATCCCACCTAAGCTACGAGCAGTACTTC	CASSLSHLSYEQYF
NA	NA	TRBV5-1	TRBJ2-3	TGCGCCAGCAGCGCGGGATCCAACACAGATACGCAGTATTTT	CASSAGSNTDTQYF
NA	NA	TRBV12-3/TRBV12-4	TRBJ2-3	TGTGCCAGCAGTTTAAGGGGGACTTCGAATACGCAGTATTTT	CASSLRGTSNTQYF
NA	few	TRBV7-8	TRBJ2-2	TGTGCCAGCAGCGTGGACAGCTACACCGGGGAGCTGTTTTTT	CASSVDSYTGELFF
TRBD1	NA	TRBV12-3/TRBV12-4	TRBJ1-2	TGTGCCAGCTGGGACAGGTACGGTGGCTACACCTTC	CASWDRYGGYTF
TRBD1	few	TRBV10-2	TRBJ1-5	TGCGCCAGCAGTGCGCAGGACAGGGGTGGCAATCAGCCCCAGCATTTT	CASSAQDRGGNQPQHF
NA	NA	TRBV12-3/TRBV12-4	TRBJ1-5	TGTGCCAGCAGTACCGGCGACAGGAGATATAGCAATCAGCCCCAGCATTTT	CASSTGDRRYSNQPQHF
TRBD1	NA	TRBV7-3	TRBJ2-7	TGTGCCAGCAGCGCCGAGGGGGCACACGAGCAGTACTTC	CASSAEGAHEQYF
NA	many	TRBV20-1	TRBJ2-7	TGCAGTGCTAGAGGAGAGCAGTACGAGCAGTACTTC	CSARGEQYEQYF
TRBD1	few	TRBV7-3	TRBJ2-1	TGTGCCAGCAGCTTAGGACAGGCCAAAGGGGGCAATGAGCAGTTCTTC	CASSLGQAKGGNEQFF
TRBD1	NA	TRBV29-1	TRBJ1-1	TGCAGCGTTAGAGAGGGGGCAGGGAACACTGAAGCTTTCTTT	CSVREGAGNTEAFF
TRBD2	NA	TRBV6-2/TRBV6-3	TRBJ2-1	TGTGCCAGCACCCTTCTAGCGGGAGGGGGCAATGAGCAGTTCTTC	CASTLLAGGGNEQFF
TRBD1	NA	TRBV7-3	TRBJ2-3	TGTGCCAGCAGCTCCTGGGACAGAGCTAGCACAGATACGCAGTATTTT	CASSSWDRASTDTQYF
TRBD1	NA	TRBV27	TRBJ1-1	TGTGCCAGCAGTTTGAAGGCTTGGGGACAGACTGAAGCTTTCTTT	CASSLKAWGQTEAFF
NA	NA	TRBV28	TRBJ1-1	TGTGCCTGCGAGGCGGAGACAGAATACACTGAAGCTTTCTTT	CACEAETEYTEAFF
TRBD1	few	TRBV12-3/TRBV12-4	TRBJ2-3	TGTGCCAGCAGAGGATGGACAGGGAACGTGCTCACAGATACGCAGTATTTT	CASRGWTGNVLTDTQYF